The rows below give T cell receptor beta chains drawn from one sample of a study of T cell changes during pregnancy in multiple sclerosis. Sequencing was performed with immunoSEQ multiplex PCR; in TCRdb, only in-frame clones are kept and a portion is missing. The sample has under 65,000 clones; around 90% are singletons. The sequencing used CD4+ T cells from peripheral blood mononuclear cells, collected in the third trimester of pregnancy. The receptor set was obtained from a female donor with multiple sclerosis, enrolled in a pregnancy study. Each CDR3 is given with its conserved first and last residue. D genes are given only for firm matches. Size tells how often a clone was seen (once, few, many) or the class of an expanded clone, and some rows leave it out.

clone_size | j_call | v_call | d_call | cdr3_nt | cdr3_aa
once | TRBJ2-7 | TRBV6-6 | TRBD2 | TGTGCCAGCAGAACAAAGACGGGGAGGGCCCACGAGCAGTACTTC | CASRTKTGRAHEQYF
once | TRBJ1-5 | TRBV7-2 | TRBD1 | TGTGCCAGCAGCACCCGACAGGGGGGCCAGCCCCAGCATTTT | CASSTRQGGQPQHF
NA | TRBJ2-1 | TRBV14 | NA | TGTGCCAGCACCTTAAGCGGAGCCTACAATGAGCAGTTCTTC | CASTLSGAYNEQFF
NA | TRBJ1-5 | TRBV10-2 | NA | TGCGCCAGCATGCTCAAACAGGGAAGCAATCAGCCCCAGCATTTT | CASMLKQGSNQPQHF
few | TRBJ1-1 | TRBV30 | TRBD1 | TGTGCCTGGAGTCTGCGAACAGGGGTTGGGACTGAAGCTTTCTTT | CAWSLRTGVGTEAFF
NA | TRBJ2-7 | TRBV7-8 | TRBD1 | TGTGCCAGCAGCCACCGGCGACAGGGGAACTACGAGCAGTACTTC | CASSHRRQGNYEQYF
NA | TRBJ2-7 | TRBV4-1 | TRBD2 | TGCGCCAGCAGCCACCGGACTAGCGGGGACTACGAGCAGTACTTC | CASSHRTSGDYEQYF
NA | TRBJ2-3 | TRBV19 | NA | TGTGCCAGTACCCCGGTTGGTGTAACAGATACGCAGTATTTT | CASTPVGVTDTQYF
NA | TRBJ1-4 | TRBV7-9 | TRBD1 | TGTGCCAGCAGCGTGGGCAGGACAGGGAAGGTCGAGAGAAAACTGTTTTTT | CASSVGRTGKVERKLFF
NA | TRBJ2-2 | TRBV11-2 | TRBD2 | TGTGCCAGCAGCTTAAGGGAGACCAGCGGGGCCACCGGGGAGCTGTTTTTT | CASSLRETSGATGELFF
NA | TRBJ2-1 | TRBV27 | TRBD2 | TGTGCCAGCAGTGCCGGGACTAGCGGTTACAATGAGCAGTTCTTC | CASSAGTSGYNEQFF
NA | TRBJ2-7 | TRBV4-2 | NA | TGTGCCAGCAGCCAAGGGCCAGGGATTCGCGAGCAGTACTTC | CASSQGPGIREQYF
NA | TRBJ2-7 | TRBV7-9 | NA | TGTGCCAGCAGCTGGGACGGAGGACAGAGGGCTTACTACTTC | CASSWDGGQRAYYF
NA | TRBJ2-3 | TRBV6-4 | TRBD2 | TGTGCCAGCAGTGACGGGGCGGGGGGGCCAGATACGCAGTATTTT | CASSDGAGGPDTQYF
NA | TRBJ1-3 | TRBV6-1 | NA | TGTGCCAGCAGTGGGAGGACGGGCTCTGGAAACACCATATATTTT | CASSGRTGSGNTIYF
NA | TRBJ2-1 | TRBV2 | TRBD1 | TGTGCCAGCAGCGATACAGGGGGAAACTACAATGAGCAGTTCTTC | CASSDTGGNYNEQFF
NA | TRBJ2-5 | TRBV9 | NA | TGTGCCAGCAGCCTCGACGGACAGTTCCAAGAGACCCAGTACTTC | CASSLDGQFQETQYF
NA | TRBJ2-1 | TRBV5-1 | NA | TGCGCCAGCAGGGGGGCAGGGGTCGAGGGTGAGCAGTTCTTC | CASRGAGVEGEQFF
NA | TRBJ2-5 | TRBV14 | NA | TGTGCCAGCAGCCAGACTTTAGGCGGGGAGACCCAGTACTTC | CASSQTLGGETQYF
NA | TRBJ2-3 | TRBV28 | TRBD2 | TGTGCCAGCATTAGCGGGGGGATCACAGATACGCAGTATTTT | CASISGGITDTQYF
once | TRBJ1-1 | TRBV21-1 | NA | TGTGCCAGCAGCAAACAATCGACAGGAGCGGACACTGAAGCTTTCTTT | CASSKQSTGADTEAFF
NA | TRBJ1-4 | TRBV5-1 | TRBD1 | TGCGCCAGCAGCTTGGGGGACAGGGGGAATGAAAAACTGTTTTTT | CASSLGDRGNEKLFF
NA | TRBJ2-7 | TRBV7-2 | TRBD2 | TGTGCCAGCAGCCTCCGGACTAGCGGATTCTCCTACGAGCAGTACTTC | CASSLRTSGFSYEQYF
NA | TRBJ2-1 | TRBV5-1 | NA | TGCGCCAGCAGCTCAGGGAACACGGCCCAGAATGAGCAGTTCTTC | CASSSGNTAQNEQFF
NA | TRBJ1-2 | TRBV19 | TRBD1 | TGTGCCAGTAATCAGGGGGCCTCCAACTATGGCTACACCTTC | CASNQGASNYGYTF
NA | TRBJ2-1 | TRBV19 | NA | TGTGCCAGTAGTATTCTCCAGCAGGATCACTCTGAGCAGTTCTTC | CASSILQQDHSEQFF
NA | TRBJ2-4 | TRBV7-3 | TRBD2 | TGTGCCAGCAGCTTACTTCCCGCTAGCGGGGGCCCTCTTGAGGCCAAAAACATTCAGTACTTC | CASSLLPASGGPLEAKNIQYF
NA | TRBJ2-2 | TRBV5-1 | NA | TGCGCCAGCAGGACCAACAGGGGAGGGAACACCGGGGAGCTGTTTTTT | CASRTNRGGNTGELFF
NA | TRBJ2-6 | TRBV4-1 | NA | TGCGCCAGCAGCCAAGAGACTAGGGGCGGCCTCTCTGGGGCCAACGTCCTGACTTTC | CASSQETRGGLSGANVLTF
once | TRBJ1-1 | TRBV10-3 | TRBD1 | TGTGCCATCAGGCCTCTCGCTACCGGGACAGGGACATACGAAGCTTTCTTT | CAIRPLATGTGTYEAFF
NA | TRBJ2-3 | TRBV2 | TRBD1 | TGTGCCAGCAGGTCCGGGACAGGGAAAGATACGCAGTATTTT | CASRSGTGKDTQYF
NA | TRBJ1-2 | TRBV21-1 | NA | TGTGCCAGGTCTGCGTTTGAGGGCTGGGGCTATGGCTACACCTTC | CARSAFEGWGYGYTF
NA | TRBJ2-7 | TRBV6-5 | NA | TGTGCCAGCAGTTACATTAGACAGGCAACCACCTACGAGCAGTACTTC | CASSYIRQATTYEQYF
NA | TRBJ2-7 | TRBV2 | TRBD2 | TGTGCCAGCAGTGAAACAAGGACTAGCGGGGGCCGACTCGACTTC | CASSETRTSGGRLDF
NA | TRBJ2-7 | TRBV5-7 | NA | TGTGCCAGCAGCAAGCCACTGGCGGGGGAGGGGGTAGGCGAGCAGTACTTC | CASSKPLAGEGVGEQYF
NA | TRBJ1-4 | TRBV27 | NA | TGTGCCAGCAGTCTGAGAGGCGTAGAAGAAAAACTGTTTTTT | CASSLRGVEEKLFF
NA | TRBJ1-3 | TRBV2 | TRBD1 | TGTGCCAGCAGTGGGGACAGGGGGCCTGGAAACACCATATATTTT | CASSGDRGPGNTIYF
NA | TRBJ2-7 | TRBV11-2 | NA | TGTGCCAGCAGCTTCAACAGGCTCGACGAGCAGTACTTC | CASSFNRLDEQYF
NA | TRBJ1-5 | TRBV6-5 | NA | TGTGCCAGCCCCTGCGGGTATAGCAATCAGCCCCAGCATTTT | CASPCGYSNQPQHF
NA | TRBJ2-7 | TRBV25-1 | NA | TGTGCCAGCAGTGCGGTCTCCTACGAGCAGTACTTC | CASSAVSYEQYF
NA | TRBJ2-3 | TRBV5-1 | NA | TGCGCCAGCAGCTTGGTAGGGGGGGGTGATACGCAGTATTTT | CASSLVGGGDTQYF
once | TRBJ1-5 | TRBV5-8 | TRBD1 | TGTGCCAGCAGCTTGTGGCAAGGGGGCGTCGGGGGCAATCAGCCCCAGCATTTT | CASSLWQGGVGGNQPQHF
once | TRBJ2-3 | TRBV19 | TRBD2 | TGTGCCAGTAGTATTTTGGATCTAGCGGGGGGGCTTAGCACAGATACGCAGTATTTT | CASSILDLAGGLSTDTQYF
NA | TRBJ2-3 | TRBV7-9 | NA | TGTGCCAGCAGCTTAGCCGAGGGTGTGGGCACAGATACGCAGTATTTT | CASSLAEGVGTDTQYF
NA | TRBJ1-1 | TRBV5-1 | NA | TGCGCCAGCAGCTTGGATGAGTTTGACAGGAGTTTCTTT | CASSLDEFDRSFF
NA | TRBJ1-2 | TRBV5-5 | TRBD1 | TGTGCCAGCAGATACCCGGGACAGGGACATGGCTACACCTTC | CASRYPGQGHGYTF
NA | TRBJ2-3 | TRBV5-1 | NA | TGCGCCAGCAGCATACGTCAGGGGGGAGATACGCAGTATTTT | CASSIRQGGDTQYF
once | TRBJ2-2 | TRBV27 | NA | TGTGCCAGCACCTTCCGGGACACCCGCACCGGGGAGCTGTTTTTT | CASTFRDTRTGELFF
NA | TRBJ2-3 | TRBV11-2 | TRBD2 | TGTGCCAGCAGCTATGGACTAGCGGGGTCAGATACGCAGTATTTT | CASSYGLAGSDTQYF
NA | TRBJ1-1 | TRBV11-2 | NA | TGTGCCAGCAGCTTAGACAGGGGCCGGACTGAAGCTTTCTTT | CASSLDRGRTEAFF
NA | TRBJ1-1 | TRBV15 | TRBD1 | TGTGCCACCAGCTCACGGACAGGGGGGAACACTGAAGCTTTCTTT | CATSSRTGGNTEAFF
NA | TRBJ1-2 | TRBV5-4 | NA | TGTGCCAGCAGCTTGGGCGCCGAGTATGGCTACACCTTC | CASSLGAEYGYTF
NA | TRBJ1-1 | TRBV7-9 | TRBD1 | TGTGCCAGCAGCTCCTCACAGGGGGCTATTGAAGCTTTCTTT | CASSSSQGAIEAFF
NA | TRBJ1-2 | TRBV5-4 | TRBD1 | TGTGCCAGCAGCAACGGGGGAGACAGGGGAACTTTAAACGGCTACACCTTC | CASSNGGDRGTLNGYTF
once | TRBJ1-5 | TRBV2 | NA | TGTGCCAGCAGGGGGACACCCATGGGGTCCCAGCATTTT | CASRGTPMGSQHF